This T cell receptor (beta chain) was documented in a study of cytomegalovirus exposure and HLA in healthy donors (dated by TCRdb to the late 2010s). Concerning the study at large: According to a later analysis, the approximately 130 validation repertoires were produced on the same platform as the 666 repertoires of the first cohort. The aim of the study was to test whether cataloging public T cell receptors could identify signatures of past pathogen exposure. In addition to the first cohort of several hundred subjects, a separate validation cohort of 120 different subjects was used. The study combined high-throughput TCR immunosequencing, statistical association of individual TCRs with disease status, and machine learning to predict cytomegalovirus infection status. Study-wide conclusions, independent of this receptor: Most TCR sequences were observed very rarely across donors, whereas some public TCRs were present in many individuals. In vitro tests confirmed that a few of the cytomegalovirus-associated TCR beta chains recognize cytomegalovirus antigens. In the study, about 150 TCR beta chains were listed as associated with cytomegalovirus. The classifier was reported to diagnose cytomegalovirus status with high specificity and sensitivity in both the original and validation cohorts. Subsequent analysis determined that TCRs grouped into clusters in the first cohort also showed a tendency toward co-occurrence across the roughly 130 validation repertoires, and 94% of cluster scores exceeded 0. All 110 or so repertoires were used to score co-occurrence in the validation cohort in a later analysis, because that analysis had no HLA typing for the cohort. It was suggested by the authors that the approach could potentially be generalized to other disease states and immunological phenotypes.

The library came from the immunoSEQ multiplex PCR assay. The authors' analysis ran thus. A statistical classification framework was built for diagnosing cytomegalovirus status from the catalog of TCR beta chain sequences. Entries here come from immuneACCESS through TCRdb and include only in-frame sequences with V and J called. Some clones fail to appear in such tables; in the studies checked, an unresolved V gene covers under half of the shortfall, and the cause of the remainder is unknown. V, J and clone size are those of that table, while D and trimming were read from the DNA. For this sample there are almost 75,000 clones; 85% appear just once. Of the sample, around 3% is held by the ten largest clones. As to this clone: What this receptor recognizes is not known. The sample holds no much larger clone one base away, and base qualities are not on file.

The donors were included in the validation cohort of some 120 subjects, a group kept apart from the approximately 650-subject first cohort. This TCR was recovered from a man under 40 in good health and CMV-seronegative. Sequenced: PBMCs.

This receptor carries the CDR3 CASSEAPGQGGNQPQHF. The DNA is as follows: TGTGCCAGCAGTGAAGCGCCCGGACAGGGCGGCAATCAGCCCCAGCATTTT. The rearranged chain carries TRBV6-1 and TRBJ1-5; TRBD1 fits 8 bases in the junction. CDR3 length: 17 amino acids, cysteine to phenylalanine. The entry retains the CDR3 DNA only, 51 bases that are in frame from base 1. Unmatched junction bases come to 6, with V trimmed by 0 bases and J by 2 bases. CDR1 and CDR2 were assigned from the germline V gene as MNHNS and SASEGT.